Described below is a single TCR beta chain sequence and its context. Its antigen is unidentified. The entry originates in a study of shared clonotypes between healthy human individuals. Overall study: Three plates each covered CD4 naive and memory; CD8 naive two, CD8 memory one.

The protocol was immunoSEQ multiplex PCR, while the TCRdb copy is restricted to in-frame clones and leaves out a portion. The profile shows fewer than 1.6 million clones, approximately 98.5% of them singletons. Notes on the study in general: Estimated richness values were generally larger in naive subsets than in memory subsets. Investigators expected sequencing depth to affect clonotype sharing among donors.

This receptor was identified in a man aged 30-40 years in good health. Sequenced material: naive CD4+ T cells sorted from blood. The sample's subset: CD45RA+ positively selected.

The CDR3 here is CASSLGDRVEAFF. DNA of the CDR3: TGTGCCAGCAGCTTAGGAGACAGGGTAGAAGCTTTCTTT. The chain combines TRBV7-9 with TRBJ1-1, with 7 nucleotides matching TRBD1. Germline-derived CDR1 and CDR2 are SEHNR and FQNEAQ (reference sequence). With 1 base clipped from V and 8 bases from J, the junction kept 4 bases outside the gene matches. The CDR3 consists of 13 residues.